This T cell receptor beta chain was found in a study of T cells after yellow fever vaccination. Study overall: SMART-Seq v4 Ultra Low Input served to prepare low-cell-number fractions.

As TCR cDNA was made by 5'RACE template switching, a universal primer site and UMIs were added. TCRdb processed the 5' RACE reads anew with MiXCR; each CDR3 protein has one entry. The sample contains some 390,000 distinct CDR3 sequences, 6.2% of which appear only once. This clonotype was observed at least ten times. What it recognizes is unknown. Its ends do not fully match the called genes, so a read error is possible. General study findings and limits: Contamination by abundant bulk-population clonotypes could be present in FACS-sorted repertoires. Subsequent to the booster, the majority of primary-vaccination clones reappeared (96% CD4, roughly 90% CD8).

This CDR3 is 14 amino acids long. The receptor was isolated from a man aged 25-40 years who received the YFV17D yellow fever vaccine. The material sequenced was PBMCs, taken 5 days after the yellow fever booster vaccination. V usage is TRBV12-3 or TRBV12-4 and J usage is TRBJ2-2, with 7 bases aligning to TRBD2. The CDR3 region is CASSLAVNTGELFF. Here the CDR3 DNA reads TGTGCCAGCAGTCTAGCGGTGAACACCGGGGAGCTGTTTTTT.